The 11 T cell receptor beta chains below come from one sample, sequenced in a study of cytomegalovirus exposure and HLA in healthy donors. In the PCR, 60 Vbeta and 13 Jbeta primers were used. The assay was immunoSEQ multiplex PCR, and TCRdb's table has in-frame clones only and misses some. This table holds 200,000 to 250,000 clones, over 75% found once. Sample: PBMCs. These receptors came from a human donor in good health.

In its sample, this clone was seen once. The J gene is TRBJ1-1, the V gene TRBV19, with 8 nucleotides matching TRBD1. Germline V lookup: CDR1 LNHDA, CDR2 SQIVND (reference sequence). The CDR3 runs to 15 residues. V lost 9 bases and J lost 4; bases outside the gene matches: 13. The CDR3 protein is CASWEPGQVGTEAFF. CDR3 sequence (DNA): TGTGCCAGCTGGGAACCGGGACAGGTGGGCACTGAAGCTTTCTTT.

This chain links TRBV7-8 with TRBJ2-5, with 9 bases matching TRBD1. The CDR3 is made up of 15 amino acids. Germline lookup yields CDR1 SGHVS and CDR2 FQNEAQ. With 4 bases clipped from V and 7 bases from J, the junction kept 10 bases outside the gene matches. CDR3 nucleotides: TGTGCCAGCAGCTCGAGAAGCACAGGGGGCGGGACCCAGTACTTC. Its protein is CASSSRSTGGGTQYF.

The CDR3 DNA follows: TGTGCCAGCAGTGAGACAGGGAGAGGCTACACCTTC. Translating it yields CASSETGRGYTF. This sequence joins TRBV6-5 and TRBJ1-2, with 7 bases fitting TRBD1. V dropped 5 bases and J dropped 8; count of bases not matched to a gene: 5. Germline-derived CDR1 and CDR2 are MNHEY and SVGAGI. The CDR3 has 12 amino acids.

The chain employs TRBV5-4 and TRBJ1-4; D is uncertain. The V gene's germline CDR1 is SGHNT and CDR2 YYREEE (reference sequence). The CDR3 totals 13 residues. Between the trimmed V and J ends, which lost 1 base and 6 bases, there was a span of 7 bases. The CDR3: CASSLKLDEKLFF. CDR3 nucleotide sequence: TGTGCCAGCAGCTTGAAACTTGATGAAAAACTGTTTTTT.

CDR3: CASSLGLAGRNEQFF. Here the CDR3 DNA reads TGTGCCAGCAGCTTGGGACTAGCGGGCCGCAATGAGCAGTTCTTC. The genes are TRBV5-4 and TRBJ2-1; 10 positions agree with TRBD2. The CDR3 sequence is 15 residues long. With V trimmed by 0 bases and J by 6 bases, 3 bases remained unmatched. Germline V lookup: CDR1 SGHNT, CDR2 YYREEE (reference sequence).

CDR3 DNA sequence: TGTGCCAGCAGCTTCCTCTACGAGCAGTACTTC. This encodes CASSFLYEQYF. This rearrangement joins TRBV7-9 to TRBJ2-7; D remains ambiguous. Germline V CDR1 and CDR2: SEHNR, FQNEAQ (reference sequence). V was trimmed by 3 bases and J by 3 bases, leaving 3 bases between them. This CDR3 region has 11 residues.

The V gene is TRBV6-4, the J gene TRBJ2-1; 7 nucleotides align to TRBD2. Germline V gene sequence: CDR1 MRHNA, CDR2 SNTAGT. J gave up 8 bases and V 4 bases, and 8 bases lay outside the gene matches. The CDR3 has 14 amino acids. The CDR3 DNA sequence: TGTGCCAGCAGTGGAGGGGCGGGAGCGGATGAGCAGTTCTTC. Translating gives CASSGGAGADEQFF.

The chain couples TRBV4-1 to TRBJ2-2; 8 positions agree with TRBD2. J was trimmed by 6 bases and V by 1 base; bases with no gene match: 4. This CDR3 has 15 amino acids. Looked up from germline, CDR1 is MGHRA and CDR2 is YSYEKL. CDR3 sequence reads: CASSQGAGVPGELFF. CDR3 nucleotide sequence: TGCGCCAGCAGCCAAGGAGCGGGAGTACCCGGGGAGCTGTTTTTT.

The chain carries TRBV7-6 and TRBJ2-3; 7 positions match TRBD1. Trimming removed 3 bases from V and 0 bases from J; junction bases left unmatched: 9. Germline CDR1 is SGHVS and CDR2 is FNYEAQ. CDR3 length: 17 amino acids. CDR3 in DNA: TGTGCCAGCAGCTTGGGGACCGGGACAGCAAGCACAGATACGCAGTATTTT. Encoded protein: CASSLGTGTASTDTQYF. Full variable domain (remainder filled in from reference TRBV7-6 and TRBJ2-3): GAGVSQSPRYKVTKRGQDVALRCDPISGHVSLYWYRQALGQGPEFLTYFNYEAQQDKSGLPNDRFSAERPEGSISTLTIQRTEQRDSAMYRCASSLGTGTASTDTQYFGPGTRLTVL.

The rearrangement joins TRBV4-3 to TRBJ2-2; D remains unclear. The CDR3 loop spans 15 amino acids. Germline V CDR1 and CDR2: LGHNA, YSLEER. The V end lost 5 bases, the J end lost 0 bases, and 10 bases lay between the germline ends. The CDR3 coding sequence is TGCGCCAGCAGCTCCAGAGGAGCGAACACCGGGGAGCTGTTTTTT. This encodes CASSSRGANTGELFF.

The rearrangement links TRBV11-2 to TRBJ2-1, with 10 bases matching TRBD1. The V segment lost 4 bases and the J segment 6 bases; nucleotides outside the gene matches: 12. CDR1 is SGHAT and CDR2 is FQNNGV in the germline V gene. This CDR3 region has 17 residues. The CDR3 here is CASSSRDRGQGSNEQFF. The DNA of the CDR3 is TGTGCCAGCAGCTCCCGGGACAGGGGACAGGGGTCCAATGAGCAGTTCTTC.